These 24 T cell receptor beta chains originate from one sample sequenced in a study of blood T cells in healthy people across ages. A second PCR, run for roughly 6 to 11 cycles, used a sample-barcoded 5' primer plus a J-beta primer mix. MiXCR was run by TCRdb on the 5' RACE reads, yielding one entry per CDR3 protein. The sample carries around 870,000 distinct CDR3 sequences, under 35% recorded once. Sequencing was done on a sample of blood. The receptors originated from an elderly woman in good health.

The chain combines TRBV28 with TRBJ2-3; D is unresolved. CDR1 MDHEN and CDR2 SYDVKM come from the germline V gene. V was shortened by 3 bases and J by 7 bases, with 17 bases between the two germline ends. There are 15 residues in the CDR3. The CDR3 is CASSFLETALNTQYF. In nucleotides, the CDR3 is TGTGCCAGCAGTTTTCTAGAGACCGCTCTAAATACGCAGTATTTT.

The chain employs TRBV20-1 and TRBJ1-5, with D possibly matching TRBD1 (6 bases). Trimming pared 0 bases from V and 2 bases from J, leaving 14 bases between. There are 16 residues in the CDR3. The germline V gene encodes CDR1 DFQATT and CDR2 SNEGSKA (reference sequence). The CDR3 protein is CSARDGQSWGNQPQHF. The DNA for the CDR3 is TGCAGTGCTAGAGATGGACAGTCCTGGGGCAATCAGCCCCAGCATTTT.

The DNA of the CDR3 is TGCAGTGCTAGAGCCCTAGCGGGGGCGATACGGTACAATGAGCAGTTCTTC. Residues: CSARALAGAIRYNEQFF. The rearrangement joins TRBV20-1 to TRBJ2-1; 10 bases line up with TRBD2. Germline CDR1 and CDR2: DFQATT and SNEGSKA (reference sequence). The CDR3 has 17 amino acids. V gave up 1 base and J gave up 4 bases; unmatched junction bases: 10.

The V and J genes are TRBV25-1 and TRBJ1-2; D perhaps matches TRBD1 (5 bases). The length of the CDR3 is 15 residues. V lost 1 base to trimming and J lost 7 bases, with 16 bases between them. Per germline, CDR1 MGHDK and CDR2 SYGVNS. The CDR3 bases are TGTGCCAGCAGTGAATGGGGGACGGACTGGAGTGGCTACACCTTC. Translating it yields CASSEWGTDWSGYTF.

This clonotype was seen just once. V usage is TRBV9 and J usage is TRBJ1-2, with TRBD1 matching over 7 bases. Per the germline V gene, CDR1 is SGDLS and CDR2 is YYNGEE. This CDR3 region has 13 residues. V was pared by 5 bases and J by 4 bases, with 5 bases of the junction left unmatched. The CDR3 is CASRSTGSYGYTF. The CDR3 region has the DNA TGTGCCAGCAGGTCGACAGGGAGCTATGGCTACACCTTC.

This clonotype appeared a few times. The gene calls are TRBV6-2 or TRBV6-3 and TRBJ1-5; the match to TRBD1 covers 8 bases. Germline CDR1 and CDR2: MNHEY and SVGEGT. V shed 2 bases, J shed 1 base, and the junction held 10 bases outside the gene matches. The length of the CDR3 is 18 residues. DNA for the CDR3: TGTGCCAGCAGTTACACCTATTCAGGGGGCCAGAGCAATCAGCCCCAGCATTTT. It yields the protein CASSYTYSGGQSNQPQHF.

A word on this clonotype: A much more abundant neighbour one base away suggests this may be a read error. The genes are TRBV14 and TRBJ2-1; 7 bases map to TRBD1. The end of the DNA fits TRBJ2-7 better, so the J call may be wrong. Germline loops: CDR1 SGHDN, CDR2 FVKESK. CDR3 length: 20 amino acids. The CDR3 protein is CASSQDKIGSPGQIYNEQYF. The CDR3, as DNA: TGTGCCAGCAGCCAAGATAAGATAGGGTCCCCGGGACAGATATACAATGAGCAGTACTTC.

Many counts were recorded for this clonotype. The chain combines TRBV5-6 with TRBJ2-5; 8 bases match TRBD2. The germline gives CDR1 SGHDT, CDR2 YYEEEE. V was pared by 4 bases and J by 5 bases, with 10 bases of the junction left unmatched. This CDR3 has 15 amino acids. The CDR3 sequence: CASSPPGGAWETQYF. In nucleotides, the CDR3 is TGTGCCAGCAGCCCACCCGGGGGGGCCTGGGAGACCCAGTACTTC.

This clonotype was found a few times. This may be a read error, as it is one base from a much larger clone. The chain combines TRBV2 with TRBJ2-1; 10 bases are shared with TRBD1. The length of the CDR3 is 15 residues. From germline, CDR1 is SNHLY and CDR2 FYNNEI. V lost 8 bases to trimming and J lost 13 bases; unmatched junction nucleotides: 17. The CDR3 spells CASQRQGAMFETQFF. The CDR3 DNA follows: TGTGCCAGCCAGAGACAGGGGGCGATGTTCGAGACCCAGTTCTTC.

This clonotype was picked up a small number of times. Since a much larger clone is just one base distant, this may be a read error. CDR3 in amino acids: CAGSFRSGGPGETQYF. In nucleotides, the CDR3 is TGTGCCGGCAGTTTCCGTAGCGGGGGCCCAGGAGAGACCCAGTACTTC. The V and J genes are TRBV12-3 or TRBV12-4 and TRBJ2-5; 9 bases fit TRBD2. The CDR3 covers 16 residues.

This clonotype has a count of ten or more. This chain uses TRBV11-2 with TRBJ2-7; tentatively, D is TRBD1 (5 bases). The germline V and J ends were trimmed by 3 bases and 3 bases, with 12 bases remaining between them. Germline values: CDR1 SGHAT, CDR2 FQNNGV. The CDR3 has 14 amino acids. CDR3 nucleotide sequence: TGTGCCAGCAGCTTCACAGACAGTGACTACGAGCAGTACTTC. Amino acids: CASSFTDSDYEQYF.

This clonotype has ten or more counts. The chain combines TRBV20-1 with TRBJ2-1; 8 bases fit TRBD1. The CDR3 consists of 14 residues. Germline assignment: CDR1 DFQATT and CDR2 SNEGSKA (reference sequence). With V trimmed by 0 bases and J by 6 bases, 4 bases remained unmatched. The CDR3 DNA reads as TGCAGTGCTAGAGATATGGACAGGGTCAATGAGCAGTTCTTC. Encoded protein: CSARDMDRVNEQFF.

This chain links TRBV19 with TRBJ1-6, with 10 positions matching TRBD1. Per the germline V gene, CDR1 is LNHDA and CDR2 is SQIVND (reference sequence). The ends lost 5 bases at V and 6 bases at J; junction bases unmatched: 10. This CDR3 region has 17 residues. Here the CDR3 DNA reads TGTGCCAGTAGTTTCTACCCCAGGACAGGGGGTAATTCACCCCTCCACTTT. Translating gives CASSFYPRTGGNSPLHF.

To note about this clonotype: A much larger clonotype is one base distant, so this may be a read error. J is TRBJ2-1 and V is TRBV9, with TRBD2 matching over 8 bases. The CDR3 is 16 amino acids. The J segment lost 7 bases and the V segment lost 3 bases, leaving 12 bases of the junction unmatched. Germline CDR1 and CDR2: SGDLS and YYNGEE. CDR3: CASSGNSRLAINEQFF. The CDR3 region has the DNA TGTGCCAGCAGCGGGAACTCGAGACTAGCGATAAATGAGCAGTTCTTC.

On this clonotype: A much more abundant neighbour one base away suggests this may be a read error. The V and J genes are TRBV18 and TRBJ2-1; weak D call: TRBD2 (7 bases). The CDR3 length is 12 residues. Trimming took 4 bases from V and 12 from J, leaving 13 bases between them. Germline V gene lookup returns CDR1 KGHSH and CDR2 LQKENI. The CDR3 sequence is CASSQGGDGQFF. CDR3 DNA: TGTGCCAGCTCACAAGGGGGGGATGGGCAGTTCTTC.

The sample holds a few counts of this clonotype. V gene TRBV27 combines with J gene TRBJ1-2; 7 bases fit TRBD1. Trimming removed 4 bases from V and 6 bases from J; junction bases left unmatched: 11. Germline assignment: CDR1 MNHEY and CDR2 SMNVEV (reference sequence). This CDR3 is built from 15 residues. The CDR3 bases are TGTGCCAGCAGTTCAGCTCTCAGGGGGTGGGATGGCTACACCTTC. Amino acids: CASSSALRGWDGYTF.

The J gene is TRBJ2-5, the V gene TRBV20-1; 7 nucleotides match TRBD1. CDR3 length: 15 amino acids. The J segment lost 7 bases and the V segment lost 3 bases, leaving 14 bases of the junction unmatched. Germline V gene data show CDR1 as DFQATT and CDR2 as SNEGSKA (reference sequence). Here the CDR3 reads CSASETGAPWGTQYF. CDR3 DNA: TGCAGTGCTAGTGAAACAGGGGCCCCATGGGGGACCCAGTACTTC.

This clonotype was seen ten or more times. The CDR3 DNA is TGTGCCAGCAGTTGGAATAGCAATCAGCCCCAGCATTTT. This encodes CASSWNSNQPQHF. The chain combines TRBV6-5 with TRBJ1-5; D is undetermined. Trimming pared 4 bases from V and 0 bases from J, leaving 4 bases between. The CDR3 consists of 13 residues. The germline gives CDR1 MNHEY, CDR2 SVGAGI.

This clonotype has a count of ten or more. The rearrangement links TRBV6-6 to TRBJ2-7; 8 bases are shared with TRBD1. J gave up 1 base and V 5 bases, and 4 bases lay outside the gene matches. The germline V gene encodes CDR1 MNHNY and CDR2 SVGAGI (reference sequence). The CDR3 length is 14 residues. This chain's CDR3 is CASSETGASYEQYF. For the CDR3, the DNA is TGTGCCAGCAGTGAGACAGGGGCGTCCTACGAGCAGTACTTC.

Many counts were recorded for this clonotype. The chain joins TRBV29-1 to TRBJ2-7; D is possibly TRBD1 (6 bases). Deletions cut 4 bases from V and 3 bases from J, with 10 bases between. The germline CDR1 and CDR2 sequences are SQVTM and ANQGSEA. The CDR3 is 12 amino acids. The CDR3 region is CSVAQGNYEQYF. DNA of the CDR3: TGCAGCGTTGCTCAGGGGAACTACGAGCAGTACTTC.

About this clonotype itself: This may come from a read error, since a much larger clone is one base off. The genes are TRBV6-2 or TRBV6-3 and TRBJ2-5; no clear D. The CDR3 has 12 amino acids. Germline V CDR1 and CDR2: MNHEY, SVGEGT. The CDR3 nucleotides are TGTGCCGGCAGTTACATCCAAGAGACCCAGTACTTC. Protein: CAGSYIQETQYF.

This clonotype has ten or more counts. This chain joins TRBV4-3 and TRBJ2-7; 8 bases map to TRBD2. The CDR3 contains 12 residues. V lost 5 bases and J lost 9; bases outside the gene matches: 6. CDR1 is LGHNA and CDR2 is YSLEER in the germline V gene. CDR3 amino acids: CASSTRGGTQYF. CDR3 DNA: TGCGCCAGCAGCACCCGGGGGGGGACGCAGTACTTC.

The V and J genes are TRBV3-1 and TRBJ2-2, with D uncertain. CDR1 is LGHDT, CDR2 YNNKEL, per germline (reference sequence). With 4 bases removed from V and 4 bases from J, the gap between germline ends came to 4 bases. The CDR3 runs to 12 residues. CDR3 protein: CASSPITGELFF. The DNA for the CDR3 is TGTGCCAGCAGCCCAATCACCGGGGAGCTGTTTTTT.

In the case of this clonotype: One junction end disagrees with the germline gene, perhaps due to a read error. CDR3 DNA sequence: TGTGCCGGCTCACCTCAGGGGGCCAACACTGAAGCTTTCTTT. This codes for CAGSPQGANTEAFF. V gene TRBV18 combines with J gene TRBJ1-1, with TRBD1 matching over 8 bases. This CDR3 has 14 amino acids. Per the germline V gene, CDR1 is KGHSH and CDR2 is LQKENI.